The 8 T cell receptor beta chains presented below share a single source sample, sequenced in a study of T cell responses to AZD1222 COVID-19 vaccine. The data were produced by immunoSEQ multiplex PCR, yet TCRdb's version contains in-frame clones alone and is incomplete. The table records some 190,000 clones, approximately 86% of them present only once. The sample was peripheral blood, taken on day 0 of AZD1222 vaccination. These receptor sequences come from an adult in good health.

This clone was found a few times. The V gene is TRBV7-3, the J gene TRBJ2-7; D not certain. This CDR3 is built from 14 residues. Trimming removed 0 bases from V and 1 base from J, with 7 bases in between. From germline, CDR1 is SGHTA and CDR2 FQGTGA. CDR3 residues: CASSLTGSSYEQYF. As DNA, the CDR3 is TGTGCCAGCAGCTTAACTGGCAGTTCCTACGAGCAGTACTTC.

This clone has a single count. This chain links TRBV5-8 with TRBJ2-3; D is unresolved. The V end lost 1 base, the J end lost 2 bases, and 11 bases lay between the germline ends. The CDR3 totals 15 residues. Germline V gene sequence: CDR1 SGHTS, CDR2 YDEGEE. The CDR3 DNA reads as TGTGCCAGCAGCTTGAGATTAGAGTTCACAGATACGCAGTATTTT. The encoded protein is CASSLRLEFTDTQYF. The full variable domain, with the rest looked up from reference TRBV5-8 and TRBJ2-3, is EAGVTQSPTHLIKTRGQQATLRCSPISGHTSVYWYQQALGLGLQFLLWYDEGEERNRGNFPPRFSGRQFPNYSSELNVNALELEDSALYLCASSLRLEFTDTQYFGPGTRLTVL.

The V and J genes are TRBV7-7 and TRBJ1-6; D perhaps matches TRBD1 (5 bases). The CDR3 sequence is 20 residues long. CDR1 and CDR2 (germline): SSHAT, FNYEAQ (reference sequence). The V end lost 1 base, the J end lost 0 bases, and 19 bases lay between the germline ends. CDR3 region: CASSLGGALERGSYNSPLHF. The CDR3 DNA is TGTGCCAGCAGCTTAGGCGGGGCACTCGAAAGGGGCTCCTATAATTCACCCCTCCACTTT. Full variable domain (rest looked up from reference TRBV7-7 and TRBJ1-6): GAGVSQSPRYKVTKRGQDVTLRCDPISSHATLYWYQQALGQGPEFLTYFNYEAQPDKSGLPSDRFSAERPEGSISTLTIQRTEQRDSAMYRCASSLGGALERGSYNSPLHFGNGTRLTVT.

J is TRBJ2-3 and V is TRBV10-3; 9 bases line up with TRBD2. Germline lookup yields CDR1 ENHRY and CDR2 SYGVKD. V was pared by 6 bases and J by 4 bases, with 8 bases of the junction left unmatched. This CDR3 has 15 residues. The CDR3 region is CAIRHPRLAADTQYF. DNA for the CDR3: TGTGCCATCAGACACCCAAGACTAGCGGCAGATACGCAGTATTTT.

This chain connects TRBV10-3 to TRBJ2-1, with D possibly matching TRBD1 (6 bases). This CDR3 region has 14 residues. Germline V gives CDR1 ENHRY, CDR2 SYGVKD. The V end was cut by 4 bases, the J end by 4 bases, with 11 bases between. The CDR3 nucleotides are TGTGCCATCAGTGGAGAACAGGGATACAATGAGCAGTTCTTC. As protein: CAISGEQGYNEQFF.

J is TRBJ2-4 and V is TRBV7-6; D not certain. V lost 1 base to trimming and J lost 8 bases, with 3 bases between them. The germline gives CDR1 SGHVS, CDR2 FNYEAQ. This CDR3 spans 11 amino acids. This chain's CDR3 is CASSLGDIQYF. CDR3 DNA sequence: TGTGCCAGCAGCTTAGGTGACATTCAGTACTTC.

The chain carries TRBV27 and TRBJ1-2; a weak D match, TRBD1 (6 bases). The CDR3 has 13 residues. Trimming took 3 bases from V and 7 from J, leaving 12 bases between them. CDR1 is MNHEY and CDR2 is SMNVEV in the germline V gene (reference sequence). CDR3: CASSFRGLGGYTF. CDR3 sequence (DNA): TGTGCCAGCAGTTTCAGGGGATTGGGTGGCTACACCTTC.

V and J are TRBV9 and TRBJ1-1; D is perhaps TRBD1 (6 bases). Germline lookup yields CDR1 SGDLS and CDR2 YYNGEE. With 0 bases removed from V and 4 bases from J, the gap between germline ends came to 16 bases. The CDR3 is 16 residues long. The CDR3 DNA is TGTGCCAGCAGCGTAGCTTTGGGGGGCCGGGTCACTGAAGCTTTCTTT. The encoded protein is CASSVALGGRVTEAFF. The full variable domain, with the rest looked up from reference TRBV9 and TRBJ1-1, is DSGVTQTPKHLITATGQRVTLRCSPRSGDLSVYWYQQSLDQGLQFLIQYYNGEERAKGNILERFSAQQFPDLHSELNLSSLELGDSALYFCASSVALGGRVTEAFFGQGTRLTVV.